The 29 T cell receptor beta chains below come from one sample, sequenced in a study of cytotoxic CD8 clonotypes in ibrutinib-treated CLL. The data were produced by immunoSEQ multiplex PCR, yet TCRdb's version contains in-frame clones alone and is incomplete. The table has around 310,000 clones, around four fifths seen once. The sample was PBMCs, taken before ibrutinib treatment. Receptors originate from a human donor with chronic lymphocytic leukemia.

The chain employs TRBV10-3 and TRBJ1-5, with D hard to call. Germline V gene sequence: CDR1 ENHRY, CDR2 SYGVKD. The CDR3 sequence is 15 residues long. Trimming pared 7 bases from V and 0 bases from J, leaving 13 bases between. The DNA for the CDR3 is TGTGCCATCAAAAGTAGCCGAAATAGCAATCAGCCCCAGCATTTT. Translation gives CAIKSSRNSNQPQHF.

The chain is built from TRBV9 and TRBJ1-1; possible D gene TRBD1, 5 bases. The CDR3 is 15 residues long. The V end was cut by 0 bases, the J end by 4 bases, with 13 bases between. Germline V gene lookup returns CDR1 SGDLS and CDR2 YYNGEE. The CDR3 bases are TGTGCCAGCAGCGTAGCCCCCCAGGGCTTCACTGAAGCTTTCTTT. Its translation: CASSVAPQGFTEAFF.

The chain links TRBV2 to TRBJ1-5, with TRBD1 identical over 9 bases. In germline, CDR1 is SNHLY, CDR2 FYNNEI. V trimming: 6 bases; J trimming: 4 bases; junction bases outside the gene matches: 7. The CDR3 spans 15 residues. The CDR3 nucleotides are TGTGCCAGCAGGGGGACAGGGTCCCTTAATCAGCCCCAGCATTTT. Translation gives CASRGTGSLNQPQHF.

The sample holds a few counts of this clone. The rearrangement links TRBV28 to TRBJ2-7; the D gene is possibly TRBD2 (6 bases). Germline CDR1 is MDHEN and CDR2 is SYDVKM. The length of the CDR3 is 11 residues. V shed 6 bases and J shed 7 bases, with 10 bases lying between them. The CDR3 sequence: CASRSGLEQYF. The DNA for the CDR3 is TGTGCCAGCAGGTCGGGACTTGAGCAGTACTTC. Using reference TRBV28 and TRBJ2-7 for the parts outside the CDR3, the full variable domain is DVKVTQSSRYLVKRTGEKVFLECVQDMDHENMFWYRQDPGLGLRLIYFSYDVKMKEKGDIPEGYSVSREKKERFSLILESASTNQTSMYLCASRSGLEQYFGPGTRLTVT.

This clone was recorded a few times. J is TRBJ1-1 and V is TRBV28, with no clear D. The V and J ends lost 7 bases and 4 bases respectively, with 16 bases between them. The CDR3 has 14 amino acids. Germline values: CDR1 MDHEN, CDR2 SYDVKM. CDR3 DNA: TGTGCCAGCAAAGTCCCGAGGGTAAGCACTGAAGCTTTCTTT. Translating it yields CASKVPRVSTEAFF.

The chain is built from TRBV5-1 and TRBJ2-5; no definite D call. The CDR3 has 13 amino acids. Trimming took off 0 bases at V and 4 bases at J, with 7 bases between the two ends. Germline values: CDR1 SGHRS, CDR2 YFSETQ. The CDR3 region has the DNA TGCGCCAGCAGCTTGGGTCGCAGAGAGACCCAGTACTTC. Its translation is CASSLGRRETQYF.

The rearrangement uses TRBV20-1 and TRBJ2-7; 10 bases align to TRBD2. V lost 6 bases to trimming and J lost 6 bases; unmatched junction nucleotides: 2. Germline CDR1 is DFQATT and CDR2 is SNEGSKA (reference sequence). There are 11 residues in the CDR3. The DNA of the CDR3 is TGCAGTGCCAGACTAGCGGGCGAGCAGTACTTC. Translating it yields CSARLAGEQYF.

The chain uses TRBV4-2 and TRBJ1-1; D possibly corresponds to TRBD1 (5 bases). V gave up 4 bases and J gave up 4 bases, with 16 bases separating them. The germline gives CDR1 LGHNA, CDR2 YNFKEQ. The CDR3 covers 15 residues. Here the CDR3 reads CASSRDSRRATEAFF. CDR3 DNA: TGTGCCAGCAGCCGGGACTCAAGGAGGGCCACTGAAGCTTTCTTT.

The CDR3 sequence: CAWSEGTARYQPQHF. CDR3 DNA: TGTGCCTGGAGTGAGGGGACAGCAAGATATCAGCCCCAGCATTTT. This sequence joins TRBV30 and TRBJ1-5, with 7 nucleotides matching TRBD1. Germline values: CDR1 GTSNPN, CDR2 SVGIG (reference sequence). Unmatched junction bases numbered 8, after V lost 1 base and J lost 5 bases. The CDR3 has 15 amino acids.

The CDR3 region is CASSLGTGSDEQFF. In nucleotides, the CDR3 is TGTGCCAGCTCACTTGGGACAGGGTCGGATGAGCAGTTCTTC. The chain uses TRBV18 and TRBJ2-1, with 9 bases identical to TRBD1. The CDR3 sequence is 14 residues long. Germline V gene data show CDR1 as KGHSH and CDR2 as LQKENI. V lost 4 bases, J lost 8 bases, and 6 bases stayed unmatched. Full variable domain (missing parts from reference TRBV18 and TRBJ2-1): NAGVMQNPRHLVRRRGQEARLRCSPMKGHSHVYWYRQLPEEGLKFMVYLQKENIIDESGMPKERFSAEFPKEGPSILRIQQVVRGDSAAYFCASSLGTGSDEQFFGPGTRLTVL.

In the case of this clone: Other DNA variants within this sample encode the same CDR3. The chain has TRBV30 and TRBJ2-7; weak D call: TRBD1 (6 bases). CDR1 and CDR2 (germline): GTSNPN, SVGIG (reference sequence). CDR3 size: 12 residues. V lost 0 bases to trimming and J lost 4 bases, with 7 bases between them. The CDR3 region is CAWSVTGYEQYF. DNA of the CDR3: TGTGCCTGGAGTGTTACAGGGTACGAGCAGTACTTC.

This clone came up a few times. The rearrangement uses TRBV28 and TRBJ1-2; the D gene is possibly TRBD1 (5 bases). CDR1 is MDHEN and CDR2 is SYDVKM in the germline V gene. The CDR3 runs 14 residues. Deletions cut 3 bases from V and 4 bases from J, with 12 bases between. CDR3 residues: CASSFTQGPYGYTF. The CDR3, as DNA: TGTGCCAGCAGTTTTACCCAGGGCCCCTATGGCTACACCTTC.

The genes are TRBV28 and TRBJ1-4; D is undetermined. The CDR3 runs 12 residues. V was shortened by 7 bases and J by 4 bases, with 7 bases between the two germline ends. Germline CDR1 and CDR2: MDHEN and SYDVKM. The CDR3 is CASNQLNEKLFF. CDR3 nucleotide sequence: TGTGCCAGCAATCAACTTAATGAAAAACTGTTTTTT.

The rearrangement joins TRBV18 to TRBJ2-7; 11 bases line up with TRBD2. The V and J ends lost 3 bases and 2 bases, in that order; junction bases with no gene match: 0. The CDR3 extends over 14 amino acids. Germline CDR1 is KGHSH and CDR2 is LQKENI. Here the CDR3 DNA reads TGTGCCAGCTCACCTAGCGGGAGGGCCTACGAGCAGTACTTC. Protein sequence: CASSPSGRAYEQYF.

CDR3 nucleotides: TGTGCCACGCTGCGGAGGGGGGACAGGACTAACTATGGCTACACCTTC. Translated, it gives CATLRRGDRTNYGYTF. The chain joins TRBV28 to TRBJ1-2; 8 nucleotides agree with TRBD1. V dropped 10 bases and J dropped 0; count of bases not matched to a gene: 13. Germline CDR1 reads MDHEN; CDR2 reads SYDVKM. The CDR3 has 16 residues.

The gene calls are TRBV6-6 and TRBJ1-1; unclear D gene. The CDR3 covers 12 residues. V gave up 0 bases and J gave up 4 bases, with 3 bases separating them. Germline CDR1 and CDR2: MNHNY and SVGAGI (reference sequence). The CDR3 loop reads CASSYSITEAFF. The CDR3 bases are TGTGCCAGCAGTTACTCGATCACTGAAGCTTTCTTT.

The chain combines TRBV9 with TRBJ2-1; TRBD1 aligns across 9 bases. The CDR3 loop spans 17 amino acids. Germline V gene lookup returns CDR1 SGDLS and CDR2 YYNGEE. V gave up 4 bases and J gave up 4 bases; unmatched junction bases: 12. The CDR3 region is CASSTDPGTGSYNEQFF. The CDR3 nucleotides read TGTGCCAGCAGCACGGATCCCGGGACAGGGTCGTACAATGAGCAGTTCTTC.

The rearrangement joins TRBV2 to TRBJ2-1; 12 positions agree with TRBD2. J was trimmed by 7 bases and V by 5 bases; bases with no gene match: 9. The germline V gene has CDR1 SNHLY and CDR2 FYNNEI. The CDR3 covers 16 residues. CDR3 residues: CASSSSLAGGPNEQFF. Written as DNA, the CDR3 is TGTGCCAGCAGTTCCTCACTAGCGGGAGGACCTAATGAGCAGTTCTTC.

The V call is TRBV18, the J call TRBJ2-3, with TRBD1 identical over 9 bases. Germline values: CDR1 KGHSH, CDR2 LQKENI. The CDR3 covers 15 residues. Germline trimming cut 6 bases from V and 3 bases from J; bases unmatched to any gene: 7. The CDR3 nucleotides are TGTGCCAGCTCGCCGGGACAGGGTGGGACAGATACGCAGTATTTT. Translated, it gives CASSPGQGGTDTQYF.

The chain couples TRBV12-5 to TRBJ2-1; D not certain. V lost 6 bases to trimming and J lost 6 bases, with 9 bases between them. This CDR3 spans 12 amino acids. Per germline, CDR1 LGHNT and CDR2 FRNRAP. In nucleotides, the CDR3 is TGTGCTAGTGGCAGCTTGGGCAATGAGCAGTTCTTC. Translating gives CASGSLGNEQFF. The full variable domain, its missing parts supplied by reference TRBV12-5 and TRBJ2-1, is DARVTQTPRHKVTEMGQEVTMRCQPILGHNTVFWYRQTMMQGLELLAYFRNRAPLDDSGMPKDRFSAEMPDATLATLKIQPSEPRDSAVYFCASGSLGNEQFFGPGTRLTVL.

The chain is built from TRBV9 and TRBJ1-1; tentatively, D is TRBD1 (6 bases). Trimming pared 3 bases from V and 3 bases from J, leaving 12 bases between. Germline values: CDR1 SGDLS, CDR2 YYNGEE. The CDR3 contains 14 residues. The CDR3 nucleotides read TGTGCCAGCAGCGCTCAGGGGACCCACACTGAAGCTTTCTTT. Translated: CASSAQGTHTEAFF.

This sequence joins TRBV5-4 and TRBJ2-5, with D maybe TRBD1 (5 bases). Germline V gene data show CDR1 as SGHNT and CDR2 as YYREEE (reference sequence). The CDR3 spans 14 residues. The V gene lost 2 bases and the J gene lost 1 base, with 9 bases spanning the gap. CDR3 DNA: TGTGCCAGCAGCTTCGCGCAGGGCCAAGAGACCCAGTACTTC. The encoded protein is CASSFAQGQETQYF.

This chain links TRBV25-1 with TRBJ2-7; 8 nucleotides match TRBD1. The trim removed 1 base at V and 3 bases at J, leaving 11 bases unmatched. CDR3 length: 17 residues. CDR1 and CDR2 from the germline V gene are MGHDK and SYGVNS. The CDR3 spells CASSESVRRTGSYEQYF. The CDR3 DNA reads TGTGCCAGCAGTGAATCGGTCCGAAGGACAGGGAGCTACGAGCAGTACTTC.

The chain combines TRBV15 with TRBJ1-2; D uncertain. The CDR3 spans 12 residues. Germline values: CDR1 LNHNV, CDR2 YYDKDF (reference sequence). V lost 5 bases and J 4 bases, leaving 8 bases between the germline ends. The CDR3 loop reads CATSGSSYGYTF. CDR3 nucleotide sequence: TGTGCCACCAGCGGTTCTTCCTATGGCTACACCTTC. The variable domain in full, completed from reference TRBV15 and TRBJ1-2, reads DAMVIQNPRYQVTQFGKPVTLSCSQTLNHNVMYWYQQKSSQAPKLLFHYYDKDFNNEADTPDNFQSRRPNTSFCFLDIRSPGLGDTAMYLCATSGSSYGYTFGSGTRLTVV.

The CDR3: CASSGGQAHSYEQYF. CDR3 bases: TGTGCCAGCAGCGGCGGACAGGCCCACTCCTACGAGCAGTACTTC. The chain links TRBV9 to TRBJ2-7, with TRBD1 matching 7 bases. CDR1 and CDR2 from the germline V gene are SGDLS and YYNGEE. The CDR3 extends over 15 amino acids. Germline trimming cut 3 bases from V and 0 bases from J; bases unmatched to any gene: 6. Complete variable domain (other parts from reference TRBV9 and TRBJ2-7): DSGVTQTPKHLITATGQRVTLRCSPRSGDLSVYWYQQSLDQGLQFLIQYYNGEERAKGNILERFSAQQFPDLHSELNLSSLELGDSALYFCASSGGQAHSYEQYFGPGTRLTVT.

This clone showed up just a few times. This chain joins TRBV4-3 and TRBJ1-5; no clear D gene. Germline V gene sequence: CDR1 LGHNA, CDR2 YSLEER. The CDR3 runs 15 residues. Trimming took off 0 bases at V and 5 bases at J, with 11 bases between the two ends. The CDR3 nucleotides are TGCGCCAGCAGCCAAGACGGCCAGCGCGATCAGCCCCAGCATTTT. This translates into CASSQDGQRDQPQHF.

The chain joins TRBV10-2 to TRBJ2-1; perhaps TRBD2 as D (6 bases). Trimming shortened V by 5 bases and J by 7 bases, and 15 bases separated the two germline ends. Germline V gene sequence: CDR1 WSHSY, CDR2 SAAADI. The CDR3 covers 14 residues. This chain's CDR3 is CASSFSGSRNEQFF. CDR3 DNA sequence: TGCGCCAGCAGTTTCTCCGGGAGTCGGAATGAGCAGTTCTTC.

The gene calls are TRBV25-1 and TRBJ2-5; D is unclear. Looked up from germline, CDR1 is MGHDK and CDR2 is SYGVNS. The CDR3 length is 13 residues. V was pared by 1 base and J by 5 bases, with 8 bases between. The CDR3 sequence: CASSELISETQYF. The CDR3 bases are TGTGCCAGCAGTGAATTAATTTCGGAGACCCAGTACTTC.

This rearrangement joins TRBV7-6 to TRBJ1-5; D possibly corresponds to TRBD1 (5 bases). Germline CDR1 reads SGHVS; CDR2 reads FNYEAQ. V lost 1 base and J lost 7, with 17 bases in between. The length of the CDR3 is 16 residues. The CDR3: CASSLGTRERGQPQHF. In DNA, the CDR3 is TGTGCCAGCAGCTTAGGGACACGTGAGCGCGGGCAGCCCCAGCATTTT. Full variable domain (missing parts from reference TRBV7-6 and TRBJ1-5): GAGVSQSPRYKVTKRGQDVALRCDPISGHVSLYWYRQALGQGPEFLTYFNYEAQQDKSGLPNDRFSAERPEGSISTLTIQRTEQRDSAMYRCASSLGTRERGQPQHFGDGTRLSIL.